The rows below give T cell receptor beta chains drawn from one sample of a study of blood T cell repertoires in COVID-19. Assay: immunoSEQ multiplex PCR; the TCRdb copy retains only in-frame clones and omits some. In the table there are around 250,000 clones, approximately 90% of which are singletons. Source material: PBMCs or T cells enriched from blood (not recorded which). The receptors shown here come from a man aged 50 to 60 who had been exposed to COVID-19. The CDR3 runs from the conserved cysteine through the conserved F or W. The order of the fields is clone size, J gene, D gene, V gene, CDR3 protein, CDR3 DNA. D genes are given only for firm matches. Clone size is shown for a subset of rows, as once, few, many or a class of expanded clone.

size: -
J: TRBJ1-5
D: -
V: TRBV10-2
CDR3: CASSEGVSSNQPQHF
DNA: TGCGCCAGCAGTGAAGGAGTTTCCAGCAATCAGCCCCAGCATTTT

size: -
J: TRBJ2-1
D: TRBD2
V: TRBV15
CDR3: CATSSGAPGLAGYNEQFF
DNA: TGTGCCACCAGCAGCGGGGCACCGGGACTAGCGGGGTACAATGAGCAGTTCTTC

size: few
J: TRBJ1-2
D: -
V: TRBV28
CDR3: CASSFRQATNYGYTF
DNA: TGTGCCAGCAGTTTCCGACAGGCTACTAACTATGGCTACACCTTC

size: few
J: TRBJ1-2
D: -
V: TRBV4-1
CDR3: CASSQEGAGVYGYTF
DNA: TGCGCCAGCAGCCAAGAAGGGGCCGGAGTCTATGGCTACACCTTC

size: -
J: TRBJ1-5
D: TRBD1
V: TRBV5-3
CDR3: CARSHGTGRNQPQHF
DNA: TGTGCCAGAAGCCATGGGACAGGGAGGAACCAGCCCCAGCATTTT

size: -
J: TRBJ1-5
D: -
V: TRBV9
CDR3: CASSAGRAGNQPQHF
DNA: TGTGCCAGCAGCGCGGGGAGGGCGGGCAATCAGCCCCAGCATTTT

size: once
J: TRBJ1-1
D: -
V: TRBV27
CDR3: CASNSRTESTEAFF
DNA: TGTGCCAGCAACTCGAGGACAGAGAGTACTGAAGCTTTCTTT

size: once
J: TRBJ2-3
D: TRBD2
V: TRBV5-1
CDR3: CASSLYGRRTDTQYF
DNA: TGCGCCAGCAGCTTGTACGGGAGGCGCACAGATACGCAGTATTTT

size: -
J: TRBJ1-3
D: -
V: TRBV18
CDR3: CASSPPDRGNTIYF
DNA: TGTGCCAGCTCACCACCCGATCGGGGAAACACCATATATTTT

size: -
J: TRBJ2-7
D: TRBD1
V: TRBV19
CDR3: CASRGTGGYEQYF
DNA: TGTGCCAGTAGGGGGACAGGGGGCTACGAGCAGTACTTC

size: -
J: TRBJ1-2
D: TRBD1
V: TRBV5-6
CDR3: CASSWTGRGYYGYTF
DNA: TGTGCCAGCAGCTGGACAGGTAGAGGGTACTATGGCTACACCTTC

size: -
J: TRBJ2-2
D: -
V: TRBV29-1
CDR3: CSVAGETGELFF
DNA: TGCAGCGTTGCGGGGGAGACCGGGGAGCTGTTTTTT

size: few
J: TRBJ1-4
D: TRBD1
V: TRBV29-1
CDR3: CSVSTGVNEKLFF
DNA: TGCAGCGTCTCGACAGGGGTAAATGAAAAACTGTTTTTT

size: once
J: TRBJ2-6
D: -
V: TRBV13
CDR3: CASSLTGSSGANVLTF
DNA: TGTGCCAGCAGCTTAACAGGGAGTTCTGGGGCCAACGTCCTGACTTTC

size: few
J: TRBJ1-2
D: -
V: TRBV29-1
CDR3: CSVEVSLGYTF
DNA: TGCAGCGTTGAAGTTAGCCTGGGCTACACCTTC

size: -
J: TRBJ2-2
D: TRBD1
V: TRBV11-3
CDR3: CASLQGSSTGELFF
DNA: TGTGCCAGCTTACAGGGGTCGAGCACCGGGGAGCTGTTTTTT

size: once
J: TRBJ1-5
D: TRBD1
V: TRBV28
CDR3: CASSILSDRGSNQPQHF
DNA: TGTGCCAGCAGTATTCTCTCGGACAGGGGCTCAAATCAGCCCCAGCATTTT

size: -
J: TRBJ2-3
D: TRBD2
V: TRBV18
CDR3: CASSPSGGADTQYF
DNA: TGTGCCAGCTCACCTAGCGGGGGAGCAGATACGCAGTATTTT

size: -
J: TRBJ1-6
D: -
V: TRBV2
CDR3: CASRDPQGANSPLHF
DNA: TGTGCCAGCAGGGACCCACAGGGCGCTAATTCACCCCTCCACTTT

size: -
J: TRBJ1-5
D: -
V: TRBV2
CDR3: CASSGGGGGNQPQHF
DNA: TGTGCCAGCAGTGGGGGAGGCGGGGGCAATCAGCCCCAGCATTTT

size: once
J: TRBJ2-3
D: TRBD2
V: TRBV9
CDR3: CASSDRWGLAESTQYF
DNA: TGTGCCAGCAGCGACCGTTGGGGACTAGCGGAGAGTACGCAGTATTTT

size: -
J: TRBJ2-1
D: -
V: TRBV21-1
CDR3: CASSKVKVRRETYNEQFF
DNA: TGTGCCAGCAGCAAAGTAAAGGTAAGGAGGGAAACCTACAATGAGCAGTTCTTC

size: -
J: TRBJ1-6
D: -
V: TRBV7-9
CDR3: CASSPRSQGMGSPLHF
DNA: TGTGCCAGCAGCCCCCGTTCGCAGGGGATGGGCTCACCCCTCCACTTT

size: -
J: TRBJ1-2
D: -
V: TRBV5-4
CDR3: CASSPPRMSANYGYTF
DNA: TGTGCCAGCAGCCCACCCCGCATGTCGGCTAACTATGGCTACACCTTC

size: -
J: TRBJ1-2
D: -
V: TRBV18
CDR3: CASSSSLGPRDGYTF
DNA: TGTGCCAGCTCATCATCGCTTGGTCCTCGAGATGGCTACACCTTC

size: -
J: TRBJ2-5
D: -
V: TRBV25-1
CDR3: CASSEWRGGTQETQYF
DNA: TGTGCCAGCAGTGAATGGAGGGGGGGAACTCAAGAGACCCAGTACTTC

size: -
J: TRBJ1-4
D: TRBD1
V: TRBV5-1
CDR3: CASSAGTGDGEKLFF
DNA: TGCGCCAGCAGTGCCGGGACAGGGGACGGGGAAAAACTGTTTTTT

size: -
J: TRBJ1-1
D: -
V: TRBV5-1
CDR3: CASSLSSNTEAFF
DNA: TGCGCCAGCAGCTTGTCTAGTAATACTGAAGCTTTCTTT

size: -
J: TRBJ1-2
D: TRBD1
V: TRBV27
CDR3: CASSFKGAHNYGYTF
DNA: TGTGCCAGCAGTTTCAAGGGGGCGCATAACTATGGCTACACCTTC

size: -
J: TRBJ1-6
D: TRBD1
V: TRBV2
CDR3: CASSESQGADNSPLHF
DNA: TGTGCCAGCAGTGAAAGTCAGGGGGCGGATAATTCACCCCTCCACTTT

size: -
J: TRBJ1-2
D: -
V: TRBV14
CDR3: CASSQGQYYGYTF
DNA: TGTGCCAGCAGCCAAGGGCAGTACTATGGCTACACCTTC

size: -
J: TRBJ2-5
D: TRBD1
V: TRBV6-5
CDR3: CASSKGAAETQYF
DNA: TGTGCCAGCAGCAAGGGGGCTGCAGAGACCCAGTACTTC

size: -
J: TRBJ2-1
D: -
V: TRBV7-8
CDR3: CASSLMYDNYNEQFF
DNA: TGTGCCAGCAGCTTAATGTATGACAATTACAATGAGCAGTTCTTC

size: few
J: TRBJ2-4
D: -
V: TRBV30
CDR3: CAWSGREPNIQYF
DNA: TGTGCCTGGAGTGGGAGGGAGCCCAACATTCAGTACTTC

size: -
J: TRBJ2-1
D: TRBD2
V: TRBV9
CDR3: CASSVGSGGTFLMVNEQFF
DNA: TGTGCCAGCAGCGTAGGAAGCGGGGGAACATTTTTGATGGTCAATGAGCAGTTCTTC

size: -
J: TRBJ2-1
D: TRBD2
V: TRBV7-3
CDR3: CASSLMVAGAHEQFF
DNA: TGTGCCAGCAGCTTAATGGTAGCGGGGGCCCATGAGCAGTTCTTC

size: once
J: TRBJ1-2
D: -
V: TRBV29-1
CDR3: CSVLSYGYTF
DNA: TGCAGCGTCCTTAGCTATGGCTACACCTTC

size: -
J: TRBJ1-2
D: TRBD1
V: TRBV7-8
CDR3: CASSTRIYQQGRIYGYTF
DNA: TGTGCCAGCAGCACCAGGATTTACCAACAGGGGAGAATCTATGGCTACACCTTC

size: -
J: TRBJ2-2
D: TRBD2
V: TRBV18
CDR3: CASSRGTSLPTGELFF
DNA: TGTGCCAGCTCACGAGGGACTAGCCTTCCGACCGGGGAGCTGTTTTTT

size: -
J: TRBJ1-6
D: TRBD1
V: TRBV2
CDR3: CASSGQGASGSPLHF
DNA: TGTGCCAGCAGTGGACAGGGGGCGTCCGGTTCACCCCTCCACTTT

size: -
J: TRBJ1-4
D: TRBD1
V: TRBV24-1
CDR3: CATSDPGTGEEKLFF
DNA: TGTGCCACCAGTGATCCCGGGACAGGGGAGGAAAAACTGTTTTTT

size: once
J: TRBJ1-1
D: -
V: TRBV7-9
CDR3: CASTRTANTEAFF
DNA: TGTGCCAGCACTAGGACAGCGAACACTGAAGCTTTCTTT

size: -
J: TRBJ1-1
D: -
V: TRBV11-2
CDR3: CASSKSNTEAFF
DNA: TGTGCCAGCAGTAAATCGAACACTGAAGCTTTCTTT

size: -
J: TRBJ1-1
D: TRBD1
V: TRBV28
CDR3: CASSLGTVAFF
DNA: TGTGCCAGCAGTTTGGGGACAGTCGCTTTCTTT

size: few
J: TRBJ1-1
D: -
V: TRBV20-1
CDR3: CSARRADEAFF
DNA: TGCAGTGCTAGGAGGGCAGACGAAGCTTTCTTT

size: -
J: TRBJ1-2
D: -
V: TRBV6-5
CDR3: CASSWEGNYGYTF
DNA: TGTGCCAGCAGTTGGGAGGGGAACTATGGCTACACCTTC

size: once
J: TRBJ2-7
D: -
V: TRBV25-1
CDR3: CASTYTTGESYEQYF
DNA: TGTGCCAGCACCTACACGACAGGAGAGTCCTACGAGCAGTACTTC

size: -
J: TRBJ1-2
D: TRBD1
V: TRBV19
CDR3: CASSKGIRPGGYGYTF
DNA: TGTGCCAGTAGTAAAGGCATCAGGCCAGGGGGCTATGGCTACACCTTC

size: -
J: TRBJ2-7
D: TRBD2
V: TRBV28
CDR3: CASSNSGAGQYF
DNA: TGTGCCAGCAGTAATAGCGGGGCCGGGCAGTACTTC

size: -
J: TRBJ2-1
D: -
V: TRBV6-1
CDR3: CASSEKGELNEQFF
DNA: TGTGCCAGCAGTGAGAAAGGGGAACTCAATGAGCAGTTCTTC

size: -
J: TRBJ2-5
D: TRBD1
V: TRBV5-1
CDR3: CASSPGQGPRETQYF
DNA: TGCGCCAGCAGCCCGGGACAGGGCCCCCGGGAGACCCAGTACTTC

size: -
J: TRBJ1-1
D: -
V: TRBV18
CDR3: CASSPTEANTEAFF
DNA: TGTGCCAGCTCACCGACGGAGGCGAACACTGAAGCTTTCTTT

size: -
J: TRBJ1-1
D: TRBD1
V: TRBV29-1
CDR3: CSVYRQGLETEAFF
DNA: TGCAGCGTTTACCGACAGGGATTGGAGACTGAAGCTTTCTTT

size: -
J: TRBJ1-3
D: TRBD1
V: TRBV13
CDR3: CASSLDGTGSGNTIYF
DNA: TGTGCCAGCAGCTTAGACGGGACAGGGTCTGGAAACACCATATATTTT